These 18 T cell receptor beta chains came from one sample sequenced in a study of cytomegalovirus exposure and HLA in healthy donors (TCRdb year 2017). The library was made by the immunoSEQ multiplex PCR assay. A mixture of 60 forward primers for TCR Vbeta segments and 13 reverse primers for TCR Jbeta segments was used in the multiplex PCR. TCRdb limited this immuneACCESS table to in-frame rearrangements with V and J called. A share of clones is missing; checked studies link under half to unresolved V genes, and the rest is unexplained. The sample table contains roughly 86,000 clones; only one count was recorded for approximately 70% of them. The ten top clones hold about 7.7% of the sample. Material for sequencing was PBMCs. These receptors originate from a man in his 60s in good health and CMV-seronegative.

The V call is TRBV2, the J call TRBJ2-5, with D possibly TRBD2 on 6 matching bases. Germline V gene sequence: CDR1 SNHLY, CDR2 FYNNEI. CDR3 length: 14 amino acids. V lost 6 bases and J 5 bases, leaving 16 bases between the germline ends. This CDR3 reads CASRREPSWETQYF. The CDR3 DNA sequence: TGTGCCAGCAGGCGGGAACCTTCTTGGGAGACCCAGTACTTC.

This clone was counted a single time. This chain links TRBV27 with TRBJ1-5, with 10 bases matching TRBD1. The germline V gene encodes CDR1 MNHEY and CDR2 SMNVEV (reference sequence). This CDR3 has 15 amino acids. V dropped 6 bases and J dropped 4; count of bases not matched to a gene: 6. CDR3: CASSLTGQGNQPQHF. The CDR3 coding sequence is TGTGCCAGCAGCCTTACGGGACAGGGGAATCAGCCCCAGCATTTT.

The chain is built from TRBV11-2 and TRBJ2-6; weak D call: TRBD1 (6 bases). Germline values: CDR1 SGHAT, CDR2 FQNNGV. Trimming stripped 5 bases from V and 0 bases from J, with 17 bases between. This CDR3 is built from 18 residues. CDR3 bases: TGTGCCAGCAGCCGGCAGGGGCAGGGAATCTCTGGGGCCAACGTCCTGACTTTC. Protein: CASSRQGQGISGANVLTF.

The chain combines TRBV2 with TRBJ1-5; no clear D gene. Trimming took 7 bases from V and 4 from J, leaving 8 bases between them. The CDR3 spans 12 residues. Per germline, CDR1 SNHLY and CDR2 FYNNEI. The chain's CDR3 is CASKALNQPQHF. The CDR3 DNA follows: TGTGCCAGCAAAGCGCTGAATCAGCCCCAGCATTTT.

The CDR3 coding sequence is TGCGCCAGCAGCTTGCTGGGGTCGGGGTACAATGAGCAGTTCTTC. This translates into CASSLLGSGYNEQFF. The rearrangement joins TRBV5-1 to TRBJ2-1; tentative D call: TRBD2 (5 bases). V lost 1 base, J lost 4 bases, and 12 bases lay in between. Germline V CDR1 and CDR2: SGHRS, YFSETQ. This CDR3 spans 15 amino acids.

The CDR3, as DNA: TGTGCCAGCAGCCCGAGTAAGGAGGACACTGAAGCTTTCTTT. Translation: CASSPSKEDTEAFF. This rearrangement joins TRBV28 to TRBJ1-1, with D uncertain. V was trimmed by 6 bases and J by 3 bases, leaving 14 bases between them. The CDR3 contains 14 residues. CDR1 MDHEN and CDR2 SYDVKM come from the germline V gene.

The chain uses TRBV10-3 and TRBJ2-3; perhaps TRBD2 as D (6 bases). Germline V lookup: CDR1 ENHRY, CDR2 SYGVKD. V was trimmed by 0 bases and J by 2 bases, leaving 9 bases between them. The CDR3 is 15 residues long. The CDR3 DNA is TGTGCCATCAGTGAGTCGGGGGGTTCCACAGATACGCAGTATTTT. It translates to CAISESGGSTDTQYF.

This rearrangement joins TRBV7-9 to TRBJ1-6; TRBD1 matches at 7 bases. Germline assignment: CDR1 SEHNR and CDR2 FQNEAQ (reference sequence). V lost 5 bases and J lost 9; bases outside the gene matches: 4. CDR3 length: 13 residues. CDR3 DNA sequence: TGTGCCAGCAGCGTCCAGGGGGGTTCACCCCTCCACTTT. Residues: CASSVQGGSPLHF.

The chain has TRBV29-1 and TRBJ2-7; D call uncertain. Germline V lookup: CDR1 SQVTM, CDR2 ANQGSEA. The V end lost 4 bases, the J end lost 6 bases, and 13 bases lay between the germline ends. CDR3 length equals 12 residues. CDR3 nucleotides: TGCAGCGTTGGCGGCCCACCTGGCGAGCAGTACTTC. Its translation is CSVGGPPGEQYF.

This chain links TRBV6-1 with TRBJ1-5; D is ambiguous. The germline V gene has CDR1 MNHNS and CDR2 SASEGT. This CDR3 is 14 amino acids long. Trimming left V 1 base short and J 2 bases short, with 6 bases between. Here the CDR3 reads CASSEVQGNQPQHF. CDR3 nucleotide sequence: TGTGCCAGCAGTGAAGTGCAGGGCAATCAGCCCCAGCATTTT.

The chain links TRBV9 to TRBJ2-2, with a possible D match to TRBD1 (6 bases). Germline lookup yields CDR1 SGDLS and CDR2 YYNGEE. CDR3 length: 19 residues. V lost 4 bases to trimming and J lost 5 bases, with 27 bases between them. CDR3 nucleotide sequence: TGTGCCAGCAGCAAAACCGGGACATCTCTCCCCACGAGTACCGGGGAGCTGTTTTTT. Translation: CASSKTGTSLPTSTGELFF. Full variable domain (outside the CDR3, taken from reference TRBV9 and TRBJ2-2): DSGVTQTPKHLITATGQRVTLRCSPRSGDLSVYWYQQSLDQGLQFLIQYYNGEERAKGNILERFSAQQFPDLHSELNLSSLELGDSALYFCASSKTGTSLPTSTGELFFGEGSRLTVL.

The genes are TRBV6-1 and TRBJ2-1; D gene ambiguous. Germline-derived CDR1 and CDR2 are MNHNS and SASEGT. V was shortened by 4 bases and J by 10 bases, with 17 bases between the two germline ends. The CDR3 loop spans 14 amino acids. The CDR3 nucleotides are TGTGCCAGCAGTGCCTCTTTAACTGCTTTCGAGCAGTTCTTC. This encodes CASSASLTAFEQFF.

The chain is built from TRBV28 and TRBJ1-4, with unresolved D. V was clipped by 5 bases and J by 5 bases, with 12 bases between them. The germline CDR1 and CDR2 sequences are MDHEN and SYDVKM. This CDR3 spans 14 amino acids. The CDR3 DNA is TGTGCCAGCAGTCAACAGCGGGTGAATGAAAAACTGTTTTTT. Translating it yields CASSQQRVNEKLFF. Looking up the rest from reference TRBV28 and TRBJ1-4 gives the full variable domain: DVKVTQSSRYLVKRTGEKVFLECVQDMDHENMFWYRQDPGLGLRLIYFSYDVKMKEKGDIPEGYSVSREKKERFSLILESASTNQTSMYLCASSQQRVNEKLFFGSGTQLSVL.

The gene calls are TRBV7-9 and TRBJ2-2; 8 bases map to TRBD2. The length of the CDR3 is 16 residues. Per germline, CDR1 SEHNR and CDR2 FQNEAQ (reference sequence). Trimming at V came to 1 base and at J to 5 bases, leaving 6 bases not matched to a gene. The CDR3 sequence is CASSLVSGGLTGELFF. As DNA, the CDR3 is TGTGCCAGCAGCTTAGTAAGCGGGGGCCTAACCGGGGAGCTGTTTTTT.

This clone was seen a few times. The chain couples TRBV12-2 to TRBJ2-1; TRBD1, the table's D call, lacks a check against the DNA. TRBV12-2 corresponds to a pseudogene. The CDR3 contains 16 residues. The CDR3 DNA reads as TGTGCAAGTCGCTTGATCACAGGGACCTCCTACAATGAGCAGTTCTTC. Translation gives CASRLITGTSYNEQFF.

The V gene is TRBV7-9, the J gene TRBJ1-1; maybe TRBD1 (5 bases). The CDR3 spans 14 residues. V shed 2 bases and J shed 4 bases, with 11 bases lying between them. Germline V gene data show CDR1 as SEHNR and CDR2 as FQNEAQ (reference sequence). The CDR3 here is CASSLPTGRTEAFF. CDR3 coding DNA: TGTGCCAGCAGCTTACCTACAGGACGCACTGAAGCTTTCTTT. The complete variable domain, with remaining parts taken from reference TRBV7-9 and TRBJ1-1, reads DTGVSQNPRHKITKRGQNVTFRCDPISEHNRLYWYRQTLGQGPEFLTYFQNEAQLEKSRLLSDRFSAERPKGSFSTLEIQRTEQGDSAMYLCASSLPTGRTEAFFGQGTRLTVV.

This chain joins TRBV2 and TRBJ2-5; perhaps TRBD1 as D (5 bases). CDR1 is SNHLY and CDR2 is FYNNEI in the germline V gene. The V end lost 2 bases, the J end lost 5 bases, and 12 bases lay between the germline ends. The CDR3 is 14 residues long. The CDR3 sequence: CASSELQAVETQYF. In DNA, the CDR3 is TGTGCCAGCAGTGAATTACAGGCGGTGGAGACCCAGTACTTC. Full variable domain (outside the CDR3, taken from reference TRBV2 and TRBJ2-5): EPEVTQTPSHQVTQMGQEVILRCVPISNHLYFYWYRQILGQKVEFLVSFYNNEISEKSEIFDDQFSVERPDGSNFTLKIRSTKLEDSAMYFCASSELQAVETQYFGPGTRLLVL.

The CDR3 loop reads CASSKGQYSYEQYF. The CDR3, as DNA: TGCGCCAGCAGCAAAGGACAGTACTCCTACGAGCAGTACTTC. This chain connects TRBV5-1 to TRBJ2-7; possible D gene TRBD1, 6 bases. Deletions cut 4 bases from V and 0 bases from J, with 11 bases between. Germline CDR1 reads SGHRS; CDR2 reads YFSETQ. The CDR3 has 14 residues.